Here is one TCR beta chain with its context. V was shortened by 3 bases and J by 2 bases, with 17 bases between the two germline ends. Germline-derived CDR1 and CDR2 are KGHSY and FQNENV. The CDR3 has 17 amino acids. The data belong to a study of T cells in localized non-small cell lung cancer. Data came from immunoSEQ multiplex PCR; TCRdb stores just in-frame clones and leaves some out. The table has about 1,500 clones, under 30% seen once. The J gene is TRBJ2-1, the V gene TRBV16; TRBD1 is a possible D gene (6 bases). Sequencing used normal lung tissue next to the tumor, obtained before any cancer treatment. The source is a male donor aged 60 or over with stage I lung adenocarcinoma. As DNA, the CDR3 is TGTGCCAGCAGCCAGGGAGCCGGGACATCTACCTACAATGAGCAGTTCTTC. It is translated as CASSQGAGTSTYNEQFF.